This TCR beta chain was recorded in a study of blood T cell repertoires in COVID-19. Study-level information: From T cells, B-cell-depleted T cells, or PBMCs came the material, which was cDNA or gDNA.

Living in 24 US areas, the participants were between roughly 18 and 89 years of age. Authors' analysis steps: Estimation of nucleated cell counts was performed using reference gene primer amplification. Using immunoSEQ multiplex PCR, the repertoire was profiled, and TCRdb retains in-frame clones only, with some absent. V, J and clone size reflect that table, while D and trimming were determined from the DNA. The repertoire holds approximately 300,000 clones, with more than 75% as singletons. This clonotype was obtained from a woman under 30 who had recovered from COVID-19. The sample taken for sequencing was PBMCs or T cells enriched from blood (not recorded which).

The DNA for the CDR3 is TGTGCCAGCTCACCACAGGGACTAGCGGGAGGTTCCTACGAGCAGTACTTC. It yields the protein CASSPQGLAGGSYEQYF. The J gene is TRBJ2-7, the V gene TRBV18, with TRBD2 identical over 15 bases. The CDR3 has 17 amino acids. Germline trimming cut 1 base from V and 1 base from J; bases unmatched to any gene: 2. CDR1 is KGHSH, CDR2 LQKENI, per germline.